What follows are 4 T cell receptor beta chains derived from one specimen sequenced in a study of blood T cell repertoires in COVID-19. TCRdb's copy holds only in-frame clones and misses some; the assay was immunoSEQ multiplex PCR. The sample records around 100,000 clones, approximately 89% being singletons. Sequenced: peripheral blood. Receptor source: a man aged 35-49 years with acute or convalescent COVID-19.

The table lists this clone with a count of one. The genes are TRBV11-1 and TRBJ2-7; the match to TRBD2 covers 7 bases. From germline, CDR1 is SGHAT and CDR2 FQDESV (reference sequence). This CDR3 contains 13 residues. J gave up 4 bases and V 5 bases, and 5 bases lay outside the gene matches. The CDR3 here is CASSLGTTYEQYF. CDR3 nucleotides: TGTGCCAGCAGCCTGGGGACTACTTACGAGCAGTACTTC.

The chain uses TRBV6-1 and TRBJ1-1; D unclear. Germline V CDR1 and CDR2: MNHNS, SASEGT. This CDR3 spans 15 amino acids. The ends were cut back, 2 bases at V and 4 bases at J, with 14 bases in the middle. The DNA for the CDR3 is TGTGCCAGCAGTGAAACGTTGGTTCCCGGCACTGAAGCTTTCTTT. As protein: CASSETLVPGTEAFF.

The V and J genes are TRBV29-1 and TRBJ2-1; 11 nucleotides align to TRBD2. This CDR3 spans 16 amino acids. From germline, CDR1 is SQVTM and CDR2 ANQGSEA. The CDR3 coding sequence is TGCAGTACCAGTGGGGCTAGCGGGAGGAAGAACAATGAGCAGTTCTTC. Its protein product is CSTSGASGRKNNEQFF.

This clone was picked up one time. This rearrangement joins TRBV7-9 to TRBJ2-1; D is undetermined. Trimming shortened V by 5 bases and J by 7 bases, and 12 bases separated the two germline ends. The CDR3 length is 13 residues. The germline V gene has CDR1 SEHNR and CDR2 FQNEAQ (reference sequence). CDR3 nucleotides: TGTGCCAGCAGCCCCCCCCACTTGAATGAGCAGTTCTTC. Amino acid sequence: CASSPPHLNEQFF.